One sample yielded the 20 T cell receptor beta chains listed below, sequenced in a study of metastatic and nonmetastatic thyroid tumors. TCRdb used MiXCR to call clones anew from the PCR reads. The table lists about 20,000 clones, approximately 15% of them singletons, with over 9.5% in the top ten. Patients had received no treatment of any kind before thyroid surgery. Sequencing was done on a sample of tumor tissue. The source of these receptors is a female donor with papillary thyroid cancer or a benign thyroid nodule (not recorded which). Some clones in this sample may be carry-over from other donors' samples.

This clone was observed at least ten times. Other DNA variants within this sample encode the same CDR3. The chain's CDR3 is CASSVPSGGTQGANVLTF. DNA of the CDR3: TGTGCCAGCAGCGTACCCTCCGGGGGGACACAAGGGGCCAACGTCCTGACTTTC. V gene TRBV9 combines with J gene TRBJ2-6, with a tentative D call TRBD2 (7 bases). This CDR3 comprises 18 residues. V lost 1 base to trimming and J lost 4 bases, with 18 bases between them. Germline V lookup: CDR1 SGDLS, CDR2 YYNGEE.

This sequence joins TRBV11-1 and TRBJ2-2; 8 nucleotides match TRBD1. This CDR3 spans 16 amino acids. CDR1 is SGHAT, CDR2 FQDESV, per germline (reference sequence). The ends lost 5 bases at V and 4 bases at J; junction bases unmatched: 9. CDR3: CASSPTGQDPTGELFF. In DNA form, the CDR3 reads TGTGCCAGCAGCCCAACGGGACAGGATCCCACCGGGGAGCTGTTTTTT.

Concerning this clone: One end of the junction does not line up with germline, which may come from a read error. The chain joins TRBV5-1 to TRBJ2-7; D is undetermined. This CDR3 has 12 amino acids. From germline, CDR1 is SGHRS and CDR2 YFSETQ. The CDR3 nucleotides read TGCTCCAGCAGCCCCAACCAGAGGGAGCAGTACTTC. Residues: CSSSPNQREQYF.

This clone was picked up many times. This chain connects TRBV28 to TRBJ1-1, with D perhaps TRBD1 (5 bases). Per germline, CDR1 MDHEN and CDR2 SYDVKM. This CDR3 comprises 16 residues. Trimming cost V 2 bases and J 0 bases, with 13 bases left between them. The CDR3 region is CASSLQGWEMNTEAFF. In DNA form, the CDR3 reads TGTGCCAGCAGTTTACAGGGTTGGGAAATGAACACTGAAGCTTTCTTT.

This clone has ten or more counts. The chain couples TRBV18 to TRBJ1-1; D remains unclear. The CDR3 is made up of 14 amino acids. In germline, CDR1 is KGHSH, CDR2 LQKENI. Between the trimmed V and J ends, which lost 3 bases and 0 bases, there was a span of 8 bases. The CDR3 spells CASSPPGLNTEAFF. The CDR3 bases are TGTGCCAGCTCACCGCCGGGTCTGAACACTGAAGCTTTCTTT.

This clone was observed at least ten times. The rearrangement joins TRBV10-3 to TRBJ1-6, with a weak D call TRBD1 (6 bases). Per the germline V gene, CDR1 is ENHRY and CDR2 is SYGVKD. CDR3 length: 14 residues. Trimming removed 7 bases at V and 10 bases at J, with 17 bases between. CDR3 coding DNA: TGTGCCATCAAGGTTTCAGGGGAGGGATCACCCCTCCACTTT. Protein product: CAIKVSGEGSPLHF.

This clone is judged medium-sized. The rearrangement uses TRBV15 and TRBJ1-6; D unclear. Deletions cut 4 bases from V and 4 bases from J, with 8 bases between. The germline V gene has CDR1 LNHNV and CDR2 YYDKDF (reference sequence). CDR3 length: 14 residues. The CDR3 protein is CATSKQQYNSPLHF. The CDR3 nucleotides are TGTGCCACCAGCAAACAGCAGTATAATTCACCCCTCCACTTT.

The rearrangement uses TRBV3-1 and TRBJ1-2; weak D call: TRBD1 (6 bases). The CDR3 loop spans 17 amino acids. The V gene lost 3 bases and the J gene lost 8 bases, with 25 bases spanning the gap. Germline V gene data show CDR1 as LGHDT and CDR2 as YNNKEL (reference sequence). In nucleotides, the CDR3 is TGTGCCAGCAGCCATGACCGGGAAAGGGGGTTCATGCGCGGCTACACCTTC. Translated: CASSHDRERGFMRGYTF.

This clone was seen repeatedly, ten times or more. With a much larger clone just one base away, this may be a read error. At the DNA level, this CDR3 is encoded by other sequences in the same sample as well. This rearrangement joins TRBV5-8 to TRBJ1-5; D ambiguous. Germline V gene lookup returns CDR1 SGHTS and CDR2 YDEGEE. V gave up 7 bases and J gave up 5 bases, with 16 bases separating them. CDR3 length: 14 amino acids. As DNA, the CDR3 is TGTGCCAGCTCGCCTGGGGTTAGTTATCAGCCCCAGCATTTT. It encodes CASSPGVSYQPQHF. The full variable domain, in which reference TRBV5-8 and TRBJ1-5 provide the parts outside the CDR3, is EAGVTQSPTHLIKTRGQQATLRCSPISGHTSVYWYQQALGLGLQFLLWYDEGEERNRGNFPPRFSGRQFPNYSSELNVNALELEDSALYLCASSPGVSYQPQHFGDGTRLSIL.

This clone was counted many times. The chain combines TRBV15 with TRBJ1-1, with TRBD1 as a possible D gene (5 bases). In germline, CDR1 is LNHNV, CDR2 YYDKDF (reference sequence). This CDR3 has 12 residues. V lost 3 bases to trimming and J lost 6 bases, with 8 bases between them. DNA of the CDR3: TGTGCCACCAGCAGGGCGGGGGCTGAAGCTTTCTTT. Protein sequence: CATSRAGAEAFF. The full variable domain, in which reference TRBV15 and TRBJ1-1 provide the parts outside the CDR3, is DAMVIQNPRYQVTQFGKPVTLSCSQTLNHNVMYWYQQKSSQAPKLLFHYYDKDFNNEADTPDNFQSRRPNTSFCFLDIRSPGLGDTAMYLCATSRAGAEAFFGQGTRLTVV.

This clone was seen repeatedly, ten times or more. V usage is TRBV11-2 and J usage is TRBJ1-2; D is undetermined. This CDR3 contains 12 residues. Germline CDR1 SGHAT, CDR2 FQNNGV. The V end was cut by 1 base, the J end by 10 bases, with 10 bases between. The CDR3 region has the DNA TGTGCCAGCAGCTTAGGCGGGAAAGACTACACCTTC. It is translated as CASSLGGKDYTF.

This clone was counted at least ten times. The chain couples TRBV20-1 to TRBJ2-7; D is tentatively TRBD1 or TRBD2 (5 bases each). The germline V gene encodes CDR1 DFQATT and CDR2 SNEGSKA (reference sequence). This CDR3 comprises 12 residues. The V end lost 6 bases, the J end lost 6 bases, and 15 bases lay between the germline ends. The CDR3 nucleotides read TGCAGTGCGCTTCGAGGGGCGGGCGAGCAGTACTTC. This gives the protein CSALRGAGEQYF.

This clone was picked up many times. A read error may explain this, as a much larger clone is one base away. This sequence joins TRBV20-1 and TRBJ2-3, with 9 bases lining up with TRBD2. Germline assignment: CDR1 DFQATT and CDR2 SNEGSKA (reference sequence). The CDR3 runs 17 residues. V was clipped by 0 bases and J by 4 bases; unmatched bases: 11. The CDR3 DNA reads TGCAGTGCTAGAGATCAAGGGACTAGCAGGGTGGCAGATACGCAGTATTTT. Translation: CSARDQGTSRVADTQYF.

V and J are TRBV9 and TRBJ2-3; D remains ambiguous. There are 16 residues in the CDR3. Trimming left V 0 bases short and J 2 bases short, with 13 bases between. Germline V CDR1 and CDR2: SGDLS, YYNGEE. This CDR3 reads CASSVGEGSNTDTQYF. The DNA of the CDR3 is TGTGCCAGCAGCGTAGGCGAAGGCTCTAACACAGATACGCAGTATTTT.

Notes on this clone: With a much larger clone just one base away, this may be a read error. This sequence joins TRBV20-1 and TRBJ1-5, with a tentative D call TRBD1 (5 bases). This CDR3 comprises 11 residues. The germline V gene encodes CDR1 DFQATT and CDR2 SNEGSKA (reference sequence). Trimming removed 7 bases at V and 8 bases at J, with 12 bases between. CDR3: CSDKGKKPQHF. Here the CDR3 DNA reads TGCAGTGATAAGGGGAAAAAGCCCCAGCATTTT.

Turning to this clone: Compared with germline, one end of the junction differs, possibly owing to a read error. The CDR3 DNA is TGCGCCAGCAGTGTGACTAGAGGTGTTACCGGGGAGCTGTTTTTC. The encoded protein is CASSVTRGVTGELFF. The gene calls are TRBV10-2 and TRBJ2-2, with D possibly matching TRBD2 (6 bases). The CDR3 consists of 15 residues. Germline V lookup: CDR1 WSHSY, CDR2 SAAADI.

This clone was recorded at least ten times. V is TRBV4-1 and J is TRBJ2-7; perhaps TRBD1 as D (6 bases). V lost 1 base, J lost 0 bases, and 10 bases lay in between. There are 15 residues in the CDR3. In germline, CDR1 is MGHRA, CDR2 YSYEKL. CDR3 residues: CASSQVRGTSYEQYF. DNA for the CDR3: TGCGCCAGCAGCCAAGTTAGGGGGACCTCCTACGAGCAGTACTTC.

CDR3 region: CASSSAQNSTIHF. As DNA, the CDR3 is TGTGCCAGCAGTTCCGCCCAGAATTCAACCATCCACTTT. The chain couples TRBV28 to TRBJ1-6, with no clear D. Between the trimmed V and J ends, which lost 4 bases and 17 bases, there was a span of 18 bases. This CDR3 is 13 amino acids long. Germline V gives CDR1 MDHEN, CDR2 SYDVKM. Full variable domain (missing parts from reference TRBV28 and TRBJ1-6): DVKVTQSSRYLVKRTGEKVFLECVQDMDHENMFWYRQDPGLGLRLIYFSYDVKMKEKGDIPEGYSVSREKKERFSLILESASTNQTSMYLCASSSAQNSTIHFGNGTRLTVT.

With regard to this clone: One end of the junction fails to match germline, which may point to a read error. The chain carries TRBV7-6 and TRBJ2-4, with TRBD2 matching over 8 bases. Germline V gene sequence: CDR1 SGHVS, CDR2 FNYEAQ. The CDR3 sequence is 17 residues long. CDR3 in amino acids: CASSFISGDLAKNIKYF. Written as DNA, the CDR3 is TGTGCCAGCAGTTTTATTAGCGGGGATTTAGCCAAAAACATTAAGTACTTC. The full variable domain, completed using reference TRBV7-6 and TRBJ2-4, is GAGVSQSPRYKVTKRGQDVALRCDPISGHVSLYWYRQALGQGPEFLTYFNYEAQQDKSGLPNDRFSAERPEGSISTLTIQRTEQRDSAMYRCASSFISGDLAKNIKYFGAGTRLSVL.

This clone was counted many times. The chain employs TRBV11-2 and TRBJ1-4; D is ambiguous. The CDR3 runs 12 residues. Trimming left V 4 bases short and J 8 bases short, with 8 bases between. Germline CDR1 reads SGHAT; CDR2 reads FQNNGV. CDR3 coding DNA: TGTGCCAGCAGCTCGACCAGGGAAAAACTGTTTTTT. Translating gives CASSSTREKLFF.